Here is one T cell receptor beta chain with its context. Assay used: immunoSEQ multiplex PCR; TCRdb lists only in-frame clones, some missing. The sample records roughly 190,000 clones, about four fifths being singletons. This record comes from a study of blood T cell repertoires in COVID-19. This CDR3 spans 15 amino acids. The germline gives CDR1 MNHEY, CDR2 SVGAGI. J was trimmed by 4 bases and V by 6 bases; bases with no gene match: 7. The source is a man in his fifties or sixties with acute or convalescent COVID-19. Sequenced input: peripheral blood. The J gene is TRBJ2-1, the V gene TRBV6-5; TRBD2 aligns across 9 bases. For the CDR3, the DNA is TGTGCCAGCAGGGATAGCGGGGGCCCTTACAATGAGCAGTTCTTC. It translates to CASRDSGGPYNEQFF.